This passage covers 20 T cell receptor beta chains from one sample sequenced in a study of blood T cells in healthy people across ages. The authors ran a second PCR of about 6 to 11 cycles using a sample-barcoded 5' primer and a J-beta primer mix. TCRdb redid the calling of the 5' RACE reads with MiXCR, one entry per CDR3 protein. Of approximately 2,000,000 distinct CDR3 sequences listed, 39% were seen once; the top ten hold more than 20%. Sequenced sample: blood. These receptors were taken from a human donor in good health.

The genes are TRBV6-1 and TRBJ2-1; the D is unclear. The assigned J gene may be wrong: the sequence end matches TRBJ2-7 better. Per the germline V gene, CDR1 is MNHNS and CDR2 is SASEGT. CDR3 length equals 12 residues. In DNA form, the CDR3 reads TGTGCCAGCAGTGTCACGGTAAACGAGCAGTACTTC. The encoded protein is CASSVTVNEQYF.

Only a few counts were recorded for this clonotype. The chain employs TRBV12-3 or TRBV12-4 and TRBJ2-1; D gene unclear. Trimming shortened V by 5 bases and J by 6 bases, and 8 bases separated the two germline ends. The length of the CDR3 is 12 residues. CDR3 amino acids: CASSGVGNEQFF. CDR3 sequence (DNA): TGTGCCAGCAGTGGTGTCGGCAATGAGCAGTTCTTC.

The chain is built from TRBV12-3 or TRBV12-4 and TRBJ2-3; TRBD2 aligns across 13 bases. The CDR3 runs to 18 residues. V lost 4 bases and J lost 3; bases outside the gene matches: 10. The CDR3 DNA is TGTGCCAGCAGTTCCTATACGGGACTAGCGGGAATGACAGATACGCAGTATTTT. This codes for CASSSYTGLAGMTDTQYF.

The chain uses TRBV20-1 and TRBJ1-6, with D unresolved. From germline, CDR1 is DFQATT and CDR2 SNEGSKA (reference sequence). CDR3 length: 15 residues. Trimming removed 3 bases at V and 6 bases at J, with 15 bases between. For the CDR3, the DNA is TGCAGTGCTAGGATTACCGGCCGGCTTAATTCACCCCTCCACTTT. Translating it yields CSARITGRLNSPLHF.

The gene calls are TRBV4-3 and TRBJ2-1, with TRBD2 as a possible D gene (6 bases). Deletions cut 0 bases from V and 0 bases from J, with 15 bases between. The CDR3 has 18 amino acids. Per the germline V gene, CDR1 is LGHNA and CDR2 is YSLEER. CDR3 protein: CASSQEGLPPSSYNEQFF. The CDR3 region has the DNA TGCGCCAGCAGCCAAGAGGGACTTCCCCCGAGCTCCTACAATGAGCAGTTCTTC.

This clonotype was detected only a few times. V gene TRBV6-5 combines with J gene TRBJ2-1; TRBD1 matches at 9 bases. The CDR3 is 14 amino acids. Germline V gene data show CDR1 as MNHEY and CDR2 as SVGAGI. Trimming cost V 7 bases and J 7 bases; bases outside gene matches: 8. CDR3 coding DNA: TGTGCCAGCACCCCCGGGACAGGGAGTAATGAGCAGTTCTTC. Encoded protein: CASTPGTGSNEQFF.

This clonotype was seen more than once but under ten times. The genes are TRBV7-8 and TRBJ2-1; 12 nucleotides line up with TRBD2. This CDR3 has 17 amino acids. With V trimmed by 5 bases and J by 0 bases, 5 bases remained unmatched. Germline V gene lookup returns CDR1 SGHVS and CDR2 FQNEAQ. The CDR3 DNA reads as TGTGCCAGCAGCGTTCGACTAGCGGGGGTCTCCTACAATGAGCAGTTCTTC. Its protein product is CASSVRLAGVSYNEQFF.

This clonotype was detected a few times. The chain couples TRBV7-2 to TRBJ2-7; TRBD1 aligns across 8 bases. Germline V gene data show CDR1 as SGHTA and CDR2 as FQGNSA. This CDR3 has 17 residues. J gave up 2 bases and V 3 bases, and 12 bases lay outside the gene matches. The CDR3 coding sequence is TGTGCCAGCAGCTTTCCCCAGAGGGGACAGGTTACCTACGAGCAGTACTTC. This sequence encodes CASSFPQRGQVTYEQYF. Complete variable domain (other parts from reference TRBV7-2 and TRBJ2-7): GAGVSQSPSNKVTEKGKDVELRCDPISGHTALYWYRQSLGQGLEFLIYFQGNSAPDKSGLPSDRFSAERTGGSVSTLTIQRTQQEDSAVYLCASSFPQRGQVTYEQYFGPGTRLTVT.

The chain joins TRBV4-1 to TRBJ2-5, with D perhaps TRBD2 (6 bases). V was cut by 1 base and J by 3 bases, with 12 bases left in between. Germline-derived CDR1 and CDR2 are MGHRA and YSYEKL. The CDR3 is 15 amino acids. Here the CDR3 DNA reads TGCGCCAGCAGCCAAGGATCGGGACTTAAAGAGACCCAGTACTTC. This translates into CASSQGSGLKETQYF.

The V gene is TRBV5-1, the J gene TRBJ2-5; 7 nucleotides align to TRBD2. Losses at the gene ends were 0 bases for V and 1 base for J; bases not matched to a gene: 6. Germline V CDR1 and CDR2: SGHRS, YFSETQ. CDR3 length: 16 amino acids. CDR3 in amino acids: CASSLGLASSQETQYF. For the CDR3, the DNA is TGCGCCAGCAGCTTGGGACTAGCAAGCTCCCAAGAGACCCAGTACTTC.

The rearrangement links TRBV29-1 to TRBJ2-5; TRBD2 aligns across 8 bases. This CDR3 region has 13 residues. V lost 6 bases, J lost 4 bases, and 7 bases stayed unmatched. Germline CDR1 and CDR2: SQVTM and ANQGSEA. Written as DNA, the CDR3 is TGCAGCGTGGCGGGGGGCGGGCGAGAGACCCAGTACTTC. Translation: CSVAGGGRETQYF.

This clonotype has just a few counts. The chain links TRBV7-6 to TRBJ2-5; D not resolved. The CDR3 is made up of 14 amino acids. V was cut by 4 bases and J by 3 bases, with 12 bases left in between. In germline, CDR1 is SGHVS, CDR2 FNYEAQ. CDR3: CASSSTLEEETQYF. DNA of the CDR3: TGTGCCAGCAGCTCGACCCTAGAGGAAGAGACCCAGTACTTC.

A few counts support this clonotype. The chain uses TRBV6-1 and TRBJ2-1, with a possible D match to TRBD1 (5 bases). This CDR3 has 13 amino acids. The V gene's germline CDR1 is MNHNS and CDR2 SASEGT. V lost 6 bases and J 2 bases, leaving 8 bases between the germline ends. CDR3 sequence reads: CASRTGTYNEQFF. DNA of the CDR3: TGTGCCAGCAGAACAGGAACCTACAATGAGCAGTTCTTC.

The V call is TRBV7-6, the J call TRBJ2-7; no clear D gene. The CDR3 spans 14 residues. CDR1 and CDR2 (germline): SGHVS, FNYEAQ. Trimming took off 5 bases at V and 2 bases at J, with 13 bases between the two ends. CDR3 amino acids: CASSTHLSTYEQYF. In DNA form, the CDR3 reads TGTGCCAGCAGCACCCATTTGTCCACCTACGAGCAGTACTTC.

This chain connects TRBV4-3 to TRBJ1-4; the match to TRBD1 covers 7 bases. This CDR3 comprises 15 residues. Unmatched junction bases numbered 10, after V lost 4 bases and J lost 8 bases. Germline V gene data show CDR1 as LGHNA and CDR2 as YSLEER. The CDR3 region is CASSPMTLQGEKLFF. The DNA for the CDR3 is TGCGCCAGCAGCCCGATGACGTTACAGGGGGAAAAACTGTTTTTT.

This chain uses TRBV7-2 with TRBJ1-6, with D possibly matching TRBD1 (5 bases). Trimming removed 8 bases from V and 5 bases from J, with 13 bases in between. The germline CDR1 and CDR2 sequences are SGHTA and FQGNSA. This CDR3 is 14 amino acids long. Here the CDR3 reads CASGPGHHNSPLHF. The CDR3 DNA is TGTGCCAGCGGACCAGGGCACCATAATTCACCCCTCCACTTT.

J is TRBJ1-1 and V is TRBV6-6; 7 bases are a match to TRBD1. The CDR3 extends over 15 amino acids. V dropped 5 bases and J dropped 7; count of bases not matched to a gene: 13. Germline values: CDR1 MNHNY, CDR2 SVGAGI (reference sequence). The CDR3: CASSDGQAITREAFF. For the CDR3, the DNA is TGTGCCAGCAGTGACGGACAGGCCATTACTCGTGAAGCTTTCTTT.

The chain has TRBV9 and TRBJ2-5; D gene uncertain. The CDR3 has 14 amino acids. CDR1 is SGDLS, CDR2 YYNGEE, per germline. V was pared by 0 bases and J by 1 base, with 7 bases between. CDR3: CASSVDDFQETQYF. CDR3 DNA: TGTGCCAGCAGCGTAGACGATTTCCAAGAGACCCAGTACTTC.

V usage is TRBV6-2 or TRBV6-3 and J usage is TRBJ2-7; D is possibly TRBD2 (6 bases). Germline-derived CDR1 and CDR2 are MNHEY and SVGEGT. This CDR3 comprises 15 residues. Trimming shortened V by 4 bases and J by 7 bases, and 20 bases separated the two germline ends. The CDR3 loop is CASSSFLAQLSEQYF. For the CDR3, the DNA is TGTGCCAGCAGTTCGTTTCTAGCGCAATTAAGTGAGCAGTACTTC.

The chain combines TRBV6-2 or TRBV6-3 with TRBJ2-3; maybe TRBD2 (6 bases). CDR1 and CDR2 (germline): MNHEY, SVGEGT. V was trimmed by 6 bases and J by 2 bases, leaving 15 bases between them. The CDR3 spans 15 residues. CDR3 loop: CASSPGSPTTDTQYF. CDR3 DNA sequence: TGTGCCAGCAGCCCCGGGAGCCCTACCACAGATACGCAGTATTTT.